This is a list of T cell receptor beta chains from one sample in a study of brain T cells in children with intractable seizures. Libraries were prepared by immunoSEQ multiplex PCR; TCRdb keeps only in-frame clonotypes and omits some of them. The data hold about 320,000 clones, with 93% observed a single time. The material was peripheral blood, obtained less than 6 months after surgery. The source is a boy under three years old with tuberous sclerosis and intractable seizures. The CDR3 runs from the conserved cysteine through the conserved F or W. D genes are given only for firm matches. Clone size is shown for a subset of rows, as once, few, many or a class of expanded clone.

v_call	clone_size	d_call	j_call	cdr3_nt	cdr3_aa
TRBV5-6	-	-	TRBJ2-5	TGTGCCAGCACCGCCGAAGTATCCCAAGAGACCCAGTACTTC	CASTAEVSQETQYF
TRBV9	once	TRBD2	TRBJ2-3	TGTGCCAGCAGCGTAGTTGTCGGGGGGGGCACAGATACGCAGTATTTT	CASSVVVGGGTDTQYF
TRBV3-1/TRBV3-2	-	-	TRBJ1-5	TGTGCCAGCAGCCTAAAATGGGGGGTTCAGCCCCAGCATTTT	CASSLKWGVQPQHF
TRBV7-3	-	-	TRBJ2-1	TGTGCCAGCAGCCCCGGAGGGGAGCAGTTCTTC	CASSPGGEQFF
TRBV29-1	-	-	TRBJ1-1	TGCAGCGGGGGGGTTGGAGAGAGAACTGAAGCTTTCTTT	CSGGVGERTEAFF
TRBV19	-	TRBD2	TRBJ2-3	TGTGCCAGTAGTATTGAGGGTCGCGGACTAGCGGGAGGCACTAGCACAGATACGCAGTATTTT	CASSIEGRGLAGGTSTDTQYF
TRBV3-1/TRBV3-2	-	TRBD2	TRBJ2-1	TGTGCCAGCAGCCCGTGGGGACTAGCGGAGCAGTTCTTC	CASSPWGLAEQFF
TRBV6-5	-	-	TRBJ1-1	TGTGCCAGCAGGCCGGAGAGCCTGAGGGAAGCTTTCTTT	CASRPESLREAFF
TRBV5-4	-	TRBD1	TRBJ2-7	TGTGCCAGCAGCTTGGTCTTTGGACAGGCTATTCCCTACGAGCAGTACTTC	CASSLVFGQAIPYEQYF
TRBV18	-	-	TRBJ1-1	TGTGCCAGCTCACCACCGAGCCAGAACACTGAAGCTTTCTTT	CASSPPSQNTEAFF
TRBV9	-	TRBD1	TRBJ1-2	TGTGCCAGCAGCGCACCAGGGGGGGCGCATAACTATGGCTACACCTTC	CASSAPGGAHNYGYTF
TRBV20-1	-	-	TRBJ2-5	TGCAGTGCTAGTGACGGGTGGGGCCAAGAGACCCAGTACTTC	CSASDGWGQETQYF
TRBV6-4	-	-	TRBJ2-7	TGTGCCAGCAGAGTGGACCCCTTTTACGAGCAGTACTTC	CASRVDPFYEQYF
TRBV2	-	TRBD2	TRBJ2-3	TGTGCCAGCTCAGCAGGGACTAGCGGGAGGATAGATACGCAGTATTTT	CASSAGTSGRIDTQYF
TRBV19	-	-	TRBJ2-6	TGTGCCAGTAGTATATTCTTCTCTGGGGCCAACGTCCTGACTTTC	CASSIFFSGANVLTF
TRBV5-8	-	-	TRBJ2-4	TGTGCCAGCAGCTACTACAGGACCCTAGCCAAAAACATTCAGTACTTC	CASSYYRTLAKNIQYF
TRBV3-1/TRBV3-2	-	-	TRBJ1-2	TGTGCCAGCAGCCAAGATCTTTCGGGGATAACGCATGGCTACACCTTC	CASSQDLSGITHGYTF
TRBV5-6	-	-	TRBJ2-7	TGTGCCAGCAGCCTAAACTACGAGCAGTACTTC	CASSLNYEQYF
TRBV28	-	TRBD1	TRBJ2-5	TGTGCCAGCAGTTTATCCCCTCTGACAGGGATGCGGGAGACCCAGTACTTC	CASSLSPLTGMRETQYF
TRBV10-1	-	TRBD1	TRBJ1-6	TGCGCCAGCAGTGGACAGGGAAATTCACCCCTCCACTTT	CASSGQGNSPLHF
TRBV9	-	-	TRBJ2-1	TGTGCCAGCAGCGCTCGGGGGACCCACGGGGGTTACAATGAGCAGTTCTTC	CASSARGTHGGYNEQFF
TRBV7-6	-	TRBD1	TRBJ2-7	TGTGCCAGCAGCCTGGGACAGGGTGCCTACGAGCAGTACTTC	CASSLGQGAYEQYF
TRBV6-5	-	TRBD1	TRBJ2-7	TGTGCCAGCAGTTCCCGCATGCTAGGGGGCCACGAGCAGTACTTC	CASSSRMLGGHEQYF